The 25 T cell receptor beta chains presented below share a single source sample, sequenced in a study of T cells after yellow fever vaccination. Via MiXCR, TCRdb re-called the 5' RACE reads, giving one row per CDR3 protein. The repertoire has some 260,000 distinct CDR3 sequences, about 5% of them found once; the top ten carry more than 3%. The sample was CD4+ T cells sorted from PBMCs, taken on the day of the yellow fever booster vaccination. The receptors originated from a man aged 18 to 30 who received the YFV17D yellow fever vaccine.

The chain has TRBV6-1 and TRBJ2-5; D is undetermined. Germline assignment: CDR1 MNHNS and CDR2 SASEGT. The CDR3 extends over 11 amino acids. V lost 7 bases and J lost 7, with 10 bases in between. CDR3 sequence reads: CASKSGWTQYF. Written as DNA, the CDR3 is TGTGCCAGCAAATCGGGTTGGACCCAGTACTTC.

At least ten counts were recorded for this clonotype. The chain has TRBV7-2 and TRBJ2-5; TRBD1 or TRBD2 may be the D gene (5 bases each). The CDR3 is made up of 13 amino acids. Trimming left V 5 bases short and J 5 bases short, with 12 bases between. Germline assignment: CDR1 SGHTA and CDR2 FQGNSA. CDR3: CASSTGTSETQYF. Here the CDR3 DNA reads TGTGCCAGCAGCACCGGGACCTCGGAGACCCAGTACTTC.

This sequence joins TRBV28 and TRBJ2-4; 7 bases fit TRBD1. From germline, CDR1 is MDHEN and CDR2 SYDVKM. The V gene end was trimmed by 6 bases and the J gene end by 1 base; junction bases not matched to a gene: 9. The CDR3 length is 16 residues. The CDR3 here is CASSLIGQAAKNIQYF. The DNA of the CDR3 is TGTGCCAGCAGCTTGATTGGACAGGCCGCCAAAAACATTCAGTACTTC. The whole variable domain, filled in from reference TRBV28 and TRBJ2-4, reads DVKVTQSSRYLVKRTGEKVFLECVQDMDHENMFWYRQDPGLGLRLIYFSYDVKMKEKGDIPEGYSVSREKKERFSLILESASTNQTSMYLCASSLIGQAAKNIQYFGAGTRLSVL.

The chain couples TRBV5-4 to TRBJ2-1, with 13 bases identical to TRBD2. With 4 bases clipped from V and 4 bases from J, the junction kept 11 bases outside the gene matches. Germline V CDR1 and CDR2: SGHNT, YYREEE (reference sequence). This CDR3 region has 18 residues. The CDR3 sequence: CASSPGTSGTRKYNEQFF. CDR3 bases: TGTGCCAGCAGCCCCGGGACTAGCGGGACGCGGAAATACAATGAGCAGTTCTTC.

This clonotype was recorded a few times. V and J are TRBV2 and TRBJ2-1, with D perhaps matching TRBD2 (7 bases). This CDR3 is built from 14 residues. Looked up from germline, CDR1 is SNHLY and CDR2 is FYNNEI. Trimming left V 7 bases short and J 6 bases short, with 16 bases between. CDR3 nucleotides: TGTGCCAGCAAAAGGGGGGGGCAGCTCAATGAGCAGTTCTTC. Residues: CASKRGGQLNEQFF.

V gene TRBV9 combines with J gene TRBJ1-3; 9 positions agree with TRBD1. The CDR3 runs to 14 residues. Trimming removed 3 bases from V and 3 bases from J; junction bases left unmatched: 1. Germline CDR1 is SGDLS and CDR2 is YYNGEE. The CDR3 reads CASSGDRDGNTIYF. For the CDR3, the DNA is TGTGCCAGCAGCGGGGACAGGGATGGAAACACCATATATTTT. Full variable domain (rest looked up from reference TRBV9 and TRBJ1-3): DSGVTQTPKHLITATGQRVTLRCSPRSGDLSVYWYQQSLDQGLQFLIQYYNGEERAKGNILERFSAQQFPDLHSELNLSSLELGDSALYFCASSGDRDGNTIYFGEGSWLTVV.

The chain is built from TRBV2 and TRBJ1-6; D is undetermined. Trimming shortened V by 5 bases and J by 6 bases, and 2 bases separated the two germline ends. The CDR3 consists of 11 residues. The germline V gene has CDR1 SNHLY and CDR2 FYNNEI. The DNA for the CDR3 is TGTGCCAGCAGTTCTAATTCACCCCTCCACTTT. Translated: CASSSNSPLHF.

At least ten counts were recorded for this clonotype. V gene TRBV30 combines with J gene TRBJ2-3; D is perhaps TRBD2 (7 bases). The CDR3 sequence is 13 residues long. The V gene's germline CDR1 is GTSNPN and CDR2 SVGIG (reference sequence). Trimming took off 0 bases at V and 8 bases at J, with 12 bases between the two ends. In DNA, the CDR3 is TGTGCCTGGAGTGTAGGGGGGGGGCCTACGCAGTATTTT. It translates to CAWSVGGGPTQYF.

This clonotype has just a few counts. The chain employs TRBV5-1 and TRBJ2-5; possibly TRBD1 or TRBD2 for D (6 bases each). Trimming cost V 3 bases and J 5 bases, with 14 bases left between them. The CDR3 is made up of 14 amino acids. The V gene's germline CDR1 is SGHRS and CDR2 YFSETQ. The DNA of the CDR3 is TGCGCCAGCAGCTCAAGAGGGGGGACGGAGACCCAGTACTTC. Protein sequence: CASSSRGGTETQYF.

This clonotype was observed a few times. The chain combines TRBV7-9 with TRBJ2-4; D assignment may be TRBD1 or TRBD2 (5 bases each). This CDR3 has 20 amino acids. Germline V lookup: CDR1 SEHNR, CDR2 FQNEAQ (reference sequence). The germline V and J ends were trimmed by 5 bases and 5 bases, with 31 bases remaining between them. CDR3 coding DNA: TGTGCCAGCAGCCCCCCAAAGATTTCCCAAGCAAGGGACCCCGAAAACATTCAGTACTTC. It codes for CASSPPKISQARDPENIQYF.

This clonotype has a handful of counts. This chain uses TRBV20-1 with TRBJ2-7, with D unclear. Germline CDR1 is DFQATT and CDR2 is SNEGSKA (reference sequence). Trimming took off 0 bases at V and 3 bases at J, with 6 bases between the two ends. The CDR3 covers 12 residues. The CDR3 region is CSARDNNYEQYV. Here the CDR3 DNA reads TGCAGTGCTAGAGATAACAACTACGAGCAGTACGTC.

This clonotype has a count of ten or more. V gene TRBV20-1 combines with J gene TRBJ2-3, with D possibly being TRBD1 (5 bases). Germline CDR1 DFQATT, CDR2 SNEGSKA (reference sequence). With 2 bases removed from V and 1 base from J, the gap between germline ends came to 10 bases. The CDR3 has 14 amino acids. The CDR3 DNA sequence: TGCAGTGCTAGATCCAGGGTGGGCACAGATACGCAGTATTTT. The encoded protein is CSARSRVGTDTQYF.

There are many counts of this clonotype. V is TRBV4-1 and J is TRBJ1-2, with 8 bases fitting TRBD1. Germline trimming cut 2 bases from V and 0 bases from J; bases unmatched to any gene: 14. The germline V gene has CDR1 MGHRA and CDR2 YSYEKL. The CDR3 has 19 amino acids. CDR3 residues: CASSQFGTGLVPANYGYTF. The CDR3 DNA sequence: TGCGCCAGCAGCCAATTCGGGACAGGATTAGTCCCAGCTAACTATGGCTACACCTTC.

The table lists this clonotype with a few counts. The gene calls are TRBV18 and TRBJ1-1; D call uncertain. Germline V gene lookup returns CDR1 KGHSH and CDR2 LQKENI. The V end lost 1 base, the J end lost 5 bases, and 5 bases lay between the germline ends. The CDR3 runs 12 residues. The CDR3 DNA follows: TGTGCCAGCTCACCACTAGGGACTGAAGCTTTCTTT. Amino acids: CASSPLGTEAFF.

This clonotype came up a few times. The chain has TRBV15 and TRBJ2-7; D might be TRBD1 (5 bases). The ends were cut back, 5 bases at V and 3 bases at J, with 8 bases in the middle. The CDR3 is 12 amino acids. The V gene's germline CDR1 is LNHNV and CDR2 YYDKDF (reference sequence). The CDR3 DNA sequence: TGTGCCACCAGCCATGACAGCTACGAGCAGTACGTC. This translates into CATSHDSYEQYV.

V and J are TRBV9 and TRBJ2-1; 9 nucleotides match TRBD2. This CDR3 contains 15 residues. V shed 3 bases, J shed 2 bases, and the junction held 3 bases outside the gene matches. CDR1 is SGDLS, CDR2 YYNGEE, per germline. The CDR3 loop reads CASSALAGTYNEQFF. The CDR3, as DNA: TGTGCCAGCAGCGCCCTAGCGGGGACCTACAATGAGCAGTTCTTC.

This clonotype occurred a few times. This chain links TRBV5-5 with TRBJ2-3; 8 bases fit TRBD1. CDR1 and CDR2 from the germline V gene are SGHKS and YYEKEE (reference sequence). The CDR3 is made up of 14 amino acids. The junction had 7 bases not matched to a gene; V was cut back by 4 bases and J by 6 bases. CDR3 region: CASSPRTGWDTQYF. The CDR3 coding sequence is TGTGCCAGCAGCCCCCGGACAGGGTGGGATACGCAGTATTTT.

The chain recombines TRBV7-6 with TRBJ2-1; 15 nucleotides align to TRBD2. Germline CDR1 reads SGHVS; CDR2 reads FNYEAQ. With 3 bases clipped from V and 0 bases from J, the junction kept 9 bases outside the gene matches. This CDR3 contains 20 residues. CDR3 region: CASSLLGLAGGRHSYNEQFF. CDR3 sequence (DNA): TGTGCCAGCAGCTTGCTGGGACTAGCGGGGGGACGTCACTCCTACAATGAGCAGTTCTTC.

This clonotype was seen a few times. The chain is built from TRBV27 and TRBJ2-2; D could derive from TRBD1 or TRBD2 (5 bases each). The CDR3 sequence is 16 residues long. In germline, CDR1 is MNHEY, CDR2 SMNVEV (reference sequence). V lost 4 bases and J lost 5, with 17 bases in between. CDR3 residues: CASSSRDPLRTGELFF. The CDR3, as DNA: TGTGCCAGCAGTTCCCGGGACCCATTGAGAACCGGGGAGCTGTTTTTT.

The chain employs TRBV7-2 and TRBJ1-2; no firm D call. Trimming took 1 base from V and 6 from J, leaving 15 bases between them. Per the germline V gene, CDR1 is SGHTA and CDR2 is FQGNSA. This CDR3 contains 15 residues. CDR3 sequence: CASSLDARVGDGYTF. The CDR3 DNA reads TGTGCCAGCAGCTTAGATGCCCGGGTCGGGGATGGCTACACCTTC.

This clonotype was counted ten times or more. This sequence joins TRBV5-1 and TRBJ1-2, with no clear D. Trimming left V 0 bases short and J 8 bases short, with 11 bases between. Germline CDR1 reads SGHRS; CDR2 reads YFSETQ. The CDR3 covers 13 residues. Written as DNA, the CDR3 is TGCGCCAGCAGCTTGGCCGGGGATTACGGCTACACCTTC. Translated, it gives CASSLAGDYGYTF.

In its sample, this clonotype was seen many times. This chain's CDR3 is CASTQGGEKLFF. DNA for the CDR3: TGTGCCAGCACCCAGGGCGGTGAAAAACTGTTTTTT. The chain employs TRBV7-2 and TRBJ1-4; D perhaps matches TRBD1 (5 bases). Trimming removed 7 bases at V and 7 bases at J, with 10 bases between. Per the germline V gene, CDR1 is SGHTA and CDR2 is FQGNSA. The CDR3 loop spans 12 amino acids. Complete variable domain (other parts from reference TRBV7-2 and TRBJ1-4): GAGVSQSPSNKVTEKGKDVELRCDPISGHTALYWYRQSLGQGLEFLIYFQGNSAPDKSGLPSDRFSAERTGGSVSTLTIQRTQQEDSAVYLCASTQGGEKLFFGSGTQLSVL.

The CDR3 sequence: CASSPRLRFQETQYF. The DNA for the CDR3 is TGCGCCAGCAGCCCACGACTGCGTTTCCAAGAGACCCAGTACTTC. V and J are TRBV4-1 and TRBJ2-5; no firm D call. Looked up from germline, CDR1 is MGHRA and CDR2 is YSYEKL. CDR3 size: 15 residues. The V gene lost 4 bases and the J gene lost 1 base, with 13 bases spanning the gap.

This chain links TRBV7-2 with TRBJ2-1; a weak D match, TRBD2 (7 bases). Per germline, CDR1 SGHTA and CDR2 FQGNSA. V was trimmed by 7 bases and J by 8 bases, leaving 15 bases between them. The CDR3 extends over 13 amino acids. The chain's CDR3 is CASNEGGRDEQFF. The DNA for the CDR3 is TGTGCCAGCAACGAGGGGGGGCGGGATGAGCAGTTCTTC.

The table lists this clonotype with a few counts. The chain couples TRBV10-3 to TRBJ1-1, with 11 positions matching TRBD1. Germline V CDR1 and CDR2: ENHRY, SYGVKD. Trimming cost V 8 bases and J 6 bases; bases outside gene matches: 5. The CDR3 length is 13 residues. CDR3 sequence (DNA): TGTGCCATCGGGGGGACAGGGGGTCCTGAAGCTTTCTTT. It specifies CAIGGTGGPEAFF.